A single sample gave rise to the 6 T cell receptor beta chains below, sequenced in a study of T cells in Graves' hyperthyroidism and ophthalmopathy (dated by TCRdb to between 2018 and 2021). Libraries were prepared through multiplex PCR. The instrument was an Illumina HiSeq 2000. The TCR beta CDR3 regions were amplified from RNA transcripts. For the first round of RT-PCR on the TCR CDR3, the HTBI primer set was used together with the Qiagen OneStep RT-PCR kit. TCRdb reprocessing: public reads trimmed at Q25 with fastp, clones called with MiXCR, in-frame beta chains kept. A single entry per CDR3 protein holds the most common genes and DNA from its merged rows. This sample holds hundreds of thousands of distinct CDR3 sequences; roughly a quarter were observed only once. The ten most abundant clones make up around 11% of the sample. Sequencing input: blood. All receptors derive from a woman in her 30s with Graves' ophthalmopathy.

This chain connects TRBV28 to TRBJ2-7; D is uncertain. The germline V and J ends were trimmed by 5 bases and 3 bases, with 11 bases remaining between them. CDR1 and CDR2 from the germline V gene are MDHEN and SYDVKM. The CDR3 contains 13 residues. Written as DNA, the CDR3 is TGTGCCAGCAGTCGAGCTGGCAACTACGAGCAGTACTTC. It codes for CASSRAGNYEQYF.

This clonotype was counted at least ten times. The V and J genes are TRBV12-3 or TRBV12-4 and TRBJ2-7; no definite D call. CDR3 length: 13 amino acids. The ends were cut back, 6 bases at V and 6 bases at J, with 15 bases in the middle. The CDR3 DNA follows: TGTGCCAGCAGCCCCTCTGATGGCCGCGAGCAGTACTTC. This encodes CASSPSDGREQYF.

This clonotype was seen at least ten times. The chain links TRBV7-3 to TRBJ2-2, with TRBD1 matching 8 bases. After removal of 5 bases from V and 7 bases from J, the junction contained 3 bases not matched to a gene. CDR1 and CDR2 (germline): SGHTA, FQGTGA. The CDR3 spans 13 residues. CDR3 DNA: TGTGCCAGCAGCAGGACAGGGCTCGGGGAGCTGTTTTTT. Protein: CASSRTGLGELFF.

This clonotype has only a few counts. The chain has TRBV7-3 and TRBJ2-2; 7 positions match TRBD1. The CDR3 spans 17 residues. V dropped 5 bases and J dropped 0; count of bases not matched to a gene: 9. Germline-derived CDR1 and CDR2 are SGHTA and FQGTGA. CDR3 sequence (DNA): TGTGCCAGCAGCCCGACCTCCGACAGGGCGAACACCGGGGAGCTGTTTTTT. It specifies CASSPTSDRANTGELFF.

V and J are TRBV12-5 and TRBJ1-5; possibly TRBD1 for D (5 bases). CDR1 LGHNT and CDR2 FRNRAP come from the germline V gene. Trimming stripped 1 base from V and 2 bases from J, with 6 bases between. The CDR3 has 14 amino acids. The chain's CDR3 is CASGLGGGNQPQHF. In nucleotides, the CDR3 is TGTGCTAGTGGTTTGGGGGGGGGCAATCAGCCCCAGCATTTT.

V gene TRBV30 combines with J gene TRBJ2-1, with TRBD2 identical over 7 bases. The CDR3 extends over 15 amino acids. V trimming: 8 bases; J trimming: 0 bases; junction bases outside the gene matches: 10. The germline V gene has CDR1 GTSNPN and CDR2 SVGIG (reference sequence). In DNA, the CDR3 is TGTGCCCTGGTGCGGACGGGGGGCTCCTACAATGAGCAGTTCTTC. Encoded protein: CALVRTGGSYNEQFF.